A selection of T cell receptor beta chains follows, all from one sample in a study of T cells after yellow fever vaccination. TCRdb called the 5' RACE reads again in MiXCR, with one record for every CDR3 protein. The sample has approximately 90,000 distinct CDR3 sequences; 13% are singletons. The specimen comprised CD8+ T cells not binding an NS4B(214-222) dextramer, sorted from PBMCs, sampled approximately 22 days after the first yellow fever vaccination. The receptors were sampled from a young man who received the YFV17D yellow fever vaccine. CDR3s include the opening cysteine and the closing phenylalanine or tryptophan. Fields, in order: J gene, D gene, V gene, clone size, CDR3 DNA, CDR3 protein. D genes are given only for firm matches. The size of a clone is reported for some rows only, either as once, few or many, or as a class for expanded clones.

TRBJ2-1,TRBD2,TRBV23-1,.,TGCGCCACCAGTCAGACTAGCGGGGGGGGGGCTCGGACCCGTTACAATGGGCAGTTCTTC,CATSQTSGGGARTRYNGQFF
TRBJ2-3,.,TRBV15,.,TGTGCCACCGAGTCAATCACTGGGGGGACAGATACGCAGTATTTT,CATESITGGTDTQYF
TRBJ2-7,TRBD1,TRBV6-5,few,TGTGCCAGCAGTTACGGGACAGGGGGCAACTACGAGCAGTACTTC,CASSYGTGGNYEQYF
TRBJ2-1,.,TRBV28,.,TGTGCCTGGGGGAAGAATGAGCAGTTCTTC,CAWGKNEQFF
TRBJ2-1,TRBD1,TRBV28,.,TGTGCCAGCAGTGACAGGGCTACCTACAATGAGCAGTTCTTC,CASSDRATYNEQFF
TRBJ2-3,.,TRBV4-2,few,TGTGCCAGCAGCCAAGATTTGTTGGTGCTGCCCCCAGATACGCAGTATTTT,CASSQDLLVLPPDTQYF
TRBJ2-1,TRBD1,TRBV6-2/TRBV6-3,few,TGTGCCAGCAGTTACGGCCCAGGGGGAAACAATGAGCAGTTCTTC,CASSYGPGGNNEQFF
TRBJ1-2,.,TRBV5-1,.,TGCGCCAGCAGCTTGGCCGACAGGAGAGCTAACTATGGCTACACCTTC,CASSLADRRANYGYTF
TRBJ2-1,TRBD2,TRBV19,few,TGTGCCAGTAGTATGGATAGCGGGGGCACTGAGCAGTTCTTC,CASSMDSGGTEQFF
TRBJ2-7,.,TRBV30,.,TGTGCCTCGGACACCCACGAGCAGTACTTC,CASDTHEQYF
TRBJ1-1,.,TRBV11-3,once,TGTGCCAGCAGCTTAGAAGCAGGGGATGAAGCTTTCTTT,CASSLEAGDEAFF
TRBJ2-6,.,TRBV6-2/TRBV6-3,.,TGTGCCAGCAGCAGCCCTAGTGCTGGGGCCAACGTCCTGACTTTC,CASSSPSAGANVLTF
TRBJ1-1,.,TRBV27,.,TGTGCCAGCAGTTTGGGGGAACTGAACACTGAAGCTTTCTTT,CASSLGELNTEAFF
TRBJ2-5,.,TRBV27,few,TGTGCCACCAGTTCCATAGGGAAAGAGACCCAGTACTTC,CATSSIGKETQYF
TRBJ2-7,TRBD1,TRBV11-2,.,TGTGCCAGCAGCGGGGGACAGGGGACCACCTACGAGCAGTACTTC,CASSGGQGTTYEQYF
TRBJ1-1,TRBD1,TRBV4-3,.,TGCGCCAGCAGCCATGCTCAGGGGGGGGACAGGGTGAACACTGAAGCTTTCTTT,CASSHAQGGDRVNTEAFF
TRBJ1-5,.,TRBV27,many,TGTGCCAGCAGTTTAGTTGGGGGGACGAATCAGCCCCAGCATTTT,CASSLVGGTNQPQHF
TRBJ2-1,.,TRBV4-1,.,TGCGCCAGCAGCCAGTCGACCGGGACACTATACAATGAGCAGTTCTTC,CASSQSTGTLYNEQFF
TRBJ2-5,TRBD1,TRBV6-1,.,TGTGCCAGCAACCCCGGGACAGGGGAAGAGACCCAGTACTTC,CASNPGTGEETQYF
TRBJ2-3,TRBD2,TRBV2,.,TGTGCCAGCAGTGAGAATAGCGGGGCCGCTAGCACAGATACGCAGTATTTT,CASSENSGAASTDTQYF
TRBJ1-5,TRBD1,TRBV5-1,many,TGCGCCAGCAGCTTGGTTCAGGGGGATCAGCCCCAGCATTTT,CASSLVQGDQPQHF
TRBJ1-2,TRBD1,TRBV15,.,TGTGCCACCAGCAAATACCGGGACAGGGGGTCCAACTATGGCTACACCTTC,CATSKYRDRGSNYGYTF
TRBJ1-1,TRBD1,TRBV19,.,TGTGCCAGTAGTGGGACAGGGGACACTGAAGCTTTCTTT,CASSGTGDTEAFF
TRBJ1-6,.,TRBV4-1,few,TGCGCCAGCAGCCAAGTGTTAGGGCAGGGTCCTCATCGGACCCCGCTCGCCCTCCACTTT,CASSQVLGQGPHRTPLALHF
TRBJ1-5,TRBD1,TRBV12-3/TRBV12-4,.,TGTGCCAGCAGCCAAGGGACAGCCCTCGATCAGCCCCAGCATTTT,CASSQGTALDQPQHF
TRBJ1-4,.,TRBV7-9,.,TGTGCCAGCAGCTTAGAGGGGTTGGCCCAGCACCTGTTTTTT,CASSLEGLAQHLFF
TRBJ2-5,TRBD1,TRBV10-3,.,TGTGCCATCACCAAAGACAGGGACGAGACCCAGTACTTC,CAITKDRDETQYF
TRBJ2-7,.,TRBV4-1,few,TGCGCCAGCAGCCAAGGCCGTTGGGGCGACGAGCAGTACTTC,CASSQGRWGDEQYF
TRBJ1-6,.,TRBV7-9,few,TGTGCCAGCAGCCCGGTTATAGGGCCTAATTCACCCCTCCACTTT,CASSPVIGPNSPLHF
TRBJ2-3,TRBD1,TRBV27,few,TGTGCCAGCAGTTCCTCCGGGACAGGGCTCACAGATACGCAGTATTTT,CASSSSGTGLTDTQYF
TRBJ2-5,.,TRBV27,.,TGTGCCATCCGGACAACCCAAGAGACCCAGTACTTC,CAIRTTQETQYF
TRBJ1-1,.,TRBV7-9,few,TGTGCCAGCAGCTTAGGGTCGGGGTCAACTGAAGCTTTCTTT,CASSLGSGSTEAFF
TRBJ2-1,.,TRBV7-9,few,TGTGCCAGCAGCTTCCCCCCCGGGGGTTACAATGAGCAGTTCTTC,CASSFPPGGYNEQFF
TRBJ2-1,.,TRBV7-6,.,TGTGCCAGCAGCTTAGCGTGGGGGGCCTACAATGAGCAGTTCTTC,CASSLAWGAYNEQFF
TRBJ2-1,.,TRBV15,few,TGTGCCACCAGCCCCGGACGTTACAATGAGCAGTTCTTC,CATSPGRYNEQFF
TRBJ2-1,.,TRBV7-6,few,TGTGCCAGCAGCCTACTCGGGAACAACAATGAGCAGTTCTTC,CASSLLGNNNEQFF
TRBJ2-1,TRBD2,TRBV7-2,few,TGTGCCAGCAGCCGGGGACTAGGTGGCTCCTACAATGAGCAGTTCTTC,CASSRGLGGSYNEQFF
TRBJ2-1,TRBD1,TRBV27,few,TGTGCCAGCAGTCCCCCGGACAGGCCGTTTCTATACAATGAGCAGTTCTTC,CASSPPDRPFLYNEQFF
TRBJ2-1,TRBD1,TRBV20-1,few,TGCAGTGCTGACCGGACAGGGGACAATGAGCAGTTCTTC,CSADRTGDNEQFF
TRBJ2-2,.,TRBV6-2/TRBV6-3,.,TGTGCCAGCAGGCGAAGGGTTCTGAACACCGGGGAGCTGTTTTTT,CASRRRVLNTGELFF
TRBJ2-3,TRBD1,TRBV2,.,TGTGCCAGCAGACCGGGACAGGGCCAGACAGATACGCAGTATTTT,CASRPGQGQTDTQYF
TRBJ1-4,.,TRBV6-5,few,TGTGCCAGCAGTTACCAGGCTGGGGATGAAAAACTGTTTTTT,CASSYQAGDEKLFF
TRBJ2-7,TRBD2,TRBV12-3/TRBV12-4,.,TGTGCCAGCAAAATAGCGGGGGCCGCCTACGAGCAGTACTTC,CASKIAGAAYEQYF
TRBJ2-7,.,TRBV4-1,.,TGCGCCAGCAGCCAAGAAGGATCCGGGACTTACTCCTACGAGCAGTACTTC,CASSQEGSGTYSYEQYF
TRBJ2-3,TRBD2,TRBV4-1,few,TGCGCCAGCAGCCACCGCCCTAGCGGGGGGAACACAGATACGCAGTATTTT,CASSHRPSGGNTDTQYF
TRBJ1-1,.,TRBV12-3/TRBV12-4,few,TGTGCCAGCAGTTGGAACACTGAAGCTTTCTTT,CASSWNTEAFF
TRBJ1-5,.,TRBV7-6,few,TGTGCCAGCAGCTTATCCCTGGGGCAGCAGCCCCAGCATTTT,CASSLSLGQQPQHF
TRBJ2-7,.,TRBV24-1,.,TGTGCCACCGCTGGTGAGGGCAGGGCATCCTACGAGCAGTACTTC,CATAGEGRASYEQYF
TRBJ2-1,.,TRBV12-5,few,TGTGCTAGTGGTCAGACTGAGACCAATGAGCAGTTCTTC,CASGQTETNEQFF
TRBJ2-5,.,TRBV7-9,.,TGTGCCAGCAGCTTAGGGGCTGGCGGGCTTCAAGAGACCCAGTACTTC,CASSLGAGGLQETQYF
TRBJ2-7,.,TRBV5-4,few,TGTGCCAGCAGCTTGGGCCAGGGCCCCTTCTACGAGCAGTACTTC,CASSLGQGPFYEQYF
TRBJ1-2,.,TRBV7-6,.,TGTGCCACTTACAGGGCTGTCTATGGCTACACCTTC,CATYRAVYGYTF
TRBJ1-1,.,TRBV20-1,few,TGCAGTGCTCCTGACCGGACAGAGAACACTGAAGCTTTCTTT,CSAPDRTENTEAFF